The 20 T cell receptor beta chains below all came from one sample that was sequenced in a study of cytomegalovirus exposure and HLA in healthy donors. The PCR used 60 Vbeta and 13 Jbeta primers. Assay used: immunoSEQ multiplex PCR; TCRdb lists only in-frame clones, some missing. Altogether 120,000 or so clones are present, about 80% being singletons, with the ten largest covering under 3.5%. The specimen sequenced was PBMCs. These receptors were collected from a male donor in good health and CMV-seronegative.

The chain carries TRBV9 and TRBJ2-3, with 9 bases matching TRBD2. Germline loops: CDR1 SGDLS, CDR2 YYNGEE. This CDR3 contains 19 residues. V was clipped by 0 bases and J by 3 bases; unmatched bases: 14. This CDR3 reads CASSVDRTSVSLATDTQYF. Here the CDR3 DNA reads TGTGCCAGCAGCGTAGACAGGACTAGCGTTTCCCTAGCGACAGATACGCAGTATTTT.

The V call is TRBV28, the J call TRBJ1-4; tentatively, D is TRBD1 (6 bases). The CDR3 is 15 amino acids. The germline V and J ends were trimmed by 6 bases and 5 bases, with 16 bases remaining between them. Looked up from germline, CDR1 is MDHEN and CDR2 is SYDVKM. The chain's CDR3 is CASSSPGQLNEKLFF. The CDR3, as DNA: TGTGCCAGCAGCTCCCCCGGACAGCTCAATGAAAAACTGTTTTTT. Full variable domain (outside the CDR3, taken from reference TRBV28 and TRBJ1-4): DVKVTQSSRYLVKRTGEKVFLECVQDMDHENMFWYRQDPGLGLRLIYFSYDVKMKEKGDIPEGYSVSREKKERFSLILESASTNQTSMYLCASSSPGQLNEKLFFGSGTQLSVL.

The gene calls are TRBV5-4 and TRBJ2-1; the match to TRBD2 covers 8 bases. This CDR3 spans 15 amino acids. V trimming: 3 bases; J trimming: 4 bases; junction bases outside the gene matches: 6. From germline, CDR1 is SGHNT and CDR2 YYREEE (reference sequence). CDR3 sequence reads: CASSWKRERYNEQFF. CDR3 DNA: TGTGCCAGCAGCTGGAAGCGGGAGAGATACAATGAGCAGTTCTTC.

The chain combines TRBV7-9 with TRBJ2-7, with 7 bases fitting TRBD1. V shed 0 bases and J 0 bases; nucleotides not matched to a gene: 8. The CDR3 contains 17 residues. Germline CDR1 reads SEHNR; CDR2 reads FQNEAQ (reference sequence). The CDR3 sequence is CASSLAGTETYSYEQYF. The CDR3 DNA is TGTGCCAGCAGCTTAGCGGGGACAGAAACTTACTCCTACGAGCAGTACTTC.

The rearrangement joins TRBV6-6 to TRBJ1-6; 9 bases align to TRBD1. Trimming cost V 8 bases and J 5 bases; bases outside gene matches: 1. Germline CDR1 is MNHNY and CDR2 is SVGAGI (reference sequence). This CDR3 comprises 13 residues. Here the CDR3 reads CASGDRDNSPLHF. CDR3 coding DNA: TGTGCCAGCGGGGACAGGGATAATTCACCCCTCCACTTT.

The rearrangement uses TRBV7-2 and TRBJ2-3, with D tentatively TRBD2 (5 bases). Germline-derived CDR1 and CDR2 are SGHTA and FQGNSA. The CDR3 is 18 amino acids. V was trimmed by 2 bases and J by 1 base, leaving 19 bases between them. CDR3 nucleotide sequence: TGTGCCAGCAGCTTACAAACGGAGACTATTTTTCGCACAGATACGCAGTATTTT. Translating it yields CASSLQTETIFRTDTQYF.

This rearrangement joins TRBV5-1 to TRBJ2-1; 8 bases agree with TRBD2. CDR3 length equals 14 residues. CDR1 is SGHRS, CDR2 YFSETQ, per germline. The trim removed 3 bases at V and 6 bases at J, leaving 5 bases unmatched. As DNA, the CDR3 is TGCGCCAGCAGCTCCCCGACTAGCGTCAATGAGCAGTTCTTC. Translation: CASSSPTSVNEQFF.

This chain links TRBV28 with TRBJ1-2; maybe TRBD1 (5 bases). The length of the CDR3 is 18 residues. In germline, CDR1 is MDHEN, CDR2 SYDVKM. The V end was cut by 7 bases, the J end by 0 bases, with 24 bases between. The CDR3 is CASTYIPGSVTSNYGYTF. CDR3 bases: TGTGCCAGCACCTACATCCCAGGGTCCGTCACTTCTAACTATGGCTACACCTTC.

This rearrangement joins TRBV29-1 to TRBJ2-7; D is undetermined. Trimming shortened V by 5 bases and J by 6 bases, and 17 bases separated the two germline ends. Per germline, CDR1 SQVTM and CDR2 ANQGSEA. The CDR3 extends over 13 amino acids. The DNA for the CDR3 is TGCAGCGTTCGCCCTGACAATCGCCTCGAGCAGTACTTC. Translation: CSVRPDNRLEQYF.

This clone has a single count. One junction end does not reproduce the germline sequence, and a read error may be involved. The chain has TRBV15 and TRBJ2-6; TRBD1 aligns across 8 bases. The CDR3 totals 17 residues. Germline lookup yields CDR1 LNHNV and CDR2 YYDKDF (reference sequence). DNA for the CDR3: TGTGCCACCAGCCTGAGACAGGGGCTTTCTGGGGCCAACGGCCTGACTTTC. It is translated as CATSLRQGLSGANGLTF. Full variable domain (outside the CDR3, taken from reference TRBV15 and TRBJ2-6): DAMVIQNPRYQVTQFGKPVTLSCSQTLNHNVMYWYQQKSSQAPKLLFHYYDKDFNNEADTPDNFQSRRPNTSFCFLDIRSPGLGDTAMYLCATSLRQGLSGANGLTFGAGSRLTVL.

On this clone itself: An end of the junction differs from the germline gene, which may be a read error. V is TRBV5-8 and J is TRBJ2-4; TRBD1 agrees at 8 bases. The germline gives CDR1 SGHTS, CDR2 YDEGEE. CDR3 length: 14 residues. In nucleotides, the CDR3 is TGTGCCAGCAGCCCCCAGGGGGCCAAAAACAGTCAGTACTTC. It codes for CASSPQGAKNSQYF.

This clone was seen only a few times. The chain carries TRBV5-1 and TRBJ2-2; 13 bases are shared with TRBD2. This CDR3 region has 15 residues. V shed 7 bases, J shed 4 bases, and the junction held 4 bases outside the gene matches. The germline gives CDR1 SGHRS, CDR2 YFSETQ. CDR3 DNA: TGCGCCAGCTCACTAGCGGGAGGGGTCACCGGGGAGCTGTTTTTT. The encoded protein is CASSLAGGVTGELFF.

The rearrangement joins TRBV6-6 to TRBJ1-4; D is unclear. There are 16 residues in the CDR3. In germline, CDR1 is MNHNY, CDR2 SVGAGI (reference sequence). V lost 2 bases, J lost 0 bases, and 10 bases lay in between. For the CDR3, the DNA is TGTGCCAGCAGTTACCCGGGTTCTGCAACTAATGAAAAACTGTTTTTT. Its protein is CASSYPGSATNEKLFF.

The chain carries TRBV19 and TRBJ2-1; D is perhaps TRBD2 (6 bases). Germline CDR1 LNHDA, CDR2 SQIVND (reference sequence). The CDR3 has 15 amino acids. Trimming shortened V by 7 bases and J by 9 bases, and 22 bases separated the two germline ends. Written as DNA, the CDR3 is TGTGCCAGTACCCCCCCAGCGCGGGAATCAGGTGAGCAGTTCTTC. Protein sequence: CASTPPARESGEQFF.

This sequence joins TRBV9 and TRBJ1-5; tentatively, D is TRBD1 (5 bases). This CDR3 contains 16 residues. CDR1 SGDLS and CDR2 YYNGEE come from the germline V gene. Trimming took off 0 bases at V and 2 bases at J, with 12 bases between the two ends. This CDR3 is CASSVGEGAGNQPQHF. CDR3 nucleotides: TGTGCCAGCAGCGTAGGTGAAGGGGCTGGCAATCAGCCCCAGCATTTT.

This clone has only a few counts. This rearrangement joins TRBV6-4 to TRBJ2-3, with 11 positions matching TRBD1. The length of the CDR3 is 15 residues. The junction had 4 bases not matched to a gene; V was cut back by 4 bases and J by 4 bases. The germline gives CDR1 MRHNA, CDR2 SNTAGT. The CDR3, as DNA: TGTGCCAGCAGTGCGCGGACAGGGGGCGCAGATACGCAGTATTTT. It encodes CASSARTGGADTQYF.

DNA of the CDR3: TGTGCCAGTAGACAACCGACAGGGGGCAATCAGCCCCAGCATTTT. Residues: CASRQPTGGNQPQHF. The V and J genes are TRBV19 and TRBJ1-5, with 8 bases aligning to TRBD1. Germline values: CDR1 LNHDA, CDR2 SQIVND (reference sequence). CDR3 length: 15 residues. Trimming at V came to 6 bases and at J to 2 bases, leaving 6 bases not matched to a gene. The full variable domain, with the rest looked up from reference TRBV19 and TRBJ1-5, is DGGITQSPKYLFRKEGQNVTLSCEQNLNHDAMYWYRQDPGQGLRLIYYSQIVNDFQKGDIAEGYSVSREKKESFPLTVTSAQKNPTAFYLCASRQPTGGNQPQHFGDGTRLSIL.

The chain has TRBV7-8 and TRBJ2-5; 12 positions match TRBD1. Looked up from germline, CDR1 is SGHVS and CDR2 is FQNEAQ. V gave up 1 base and J gave up 5 bases; unmatched junction bases: 5. This CDR3 region has 16 residues. The CDR3 spells CASSLVAGTGGETQYF. DNA of the CDR3: TGTGCCAGCAGCTTAGTTGCCGGGACAGGGGGCGAGACCCAGTACTTC.

The gene calls are TRBV7-9 and TRBJ2-5; D remains ambiguous. Matching the DNA end better, TRBJ2-7 makes the J call doubtful. CDR1 SEHNR and CDR2 FQNEAQ come from the germline V gene (reference sequence). The CDR3 runs to 11 residues. The CDR3 loop is CASSSLYEQYF. The CDR3, as DNA: TGTGCCAGCAGCTCATTATACGAGCAGTACTTC.

The V call is TRBV7-2, the J call TRBJ1-2, with D possibly TRBD1 on 6 matching bases. The CDR3 extends over 14 amino acids. Germline lookup yields CDR1 SGHTA and CDR2 FQGNSA. The V end lost 5 bases, the J end lost 8 bases, and 18 bases lay between the germline ends. CDR3 region: CASSPQQGSYGYTF. DNA of the CDR3: TGTGCCAGCAGCCCACAACAGGGTTCCTACGGCTACACCTTC.